A selection of T cell receptor beta chains follows, all from one sample in a study of T cells in Graves' hyperthyroidism and ophthalmopathy. Each CDR3 protein is one row after TCRdb ran MiXCR on the multiplex PCR reads. The sample carries around 700,000 distinct CDR3 sequences, roughly a sixth recorded once. The sample was blood. These receptors originate from a woman aged 50 to 60 with Graves' hyperthyroidism that later progressed to Graves' ophthalmopathy. CDR3s include the opening cysteine and the closing phenylalanine or tryptophan. A D gene is named only where the DNA matches it firmly. Size values are once, few and many counts, or a class for expanded clones, and some rows have none.

abundance	v_gene	j_gene	d_gene	CDR3aa	CDR3nt
NA	TRBV20-1	TRBJ2-3	NA	CSAARDGGTDTQYF	TGCAGTGCTGCCCGGGACGGCGGAACAGATACGCAGTATTTT
NA	TRBV11-3	TRBJ2-3	TRBD2	CASSAGRGVGDTQYF	TGTGCCAGCAGCGCCGGACGGGGGGTGGGAGATACGCAGTATTTT
NA	TRBV20-1	TRBJ1-1	TRBD1	CSARVDRANTEAFF	TGCAGTGCTAGGGTGGACAGGGCGAACACTGAAGCTTTCTTT
NA	TRBV5-1	TRBJ1-5	TRBD1	CASSLEGRGRGQPQHF	TGCGCCAGCAGCTTGGAGGGCAGGGGGCGCGGTCAGCCCCAGCATTTT
many	TRBV6-5	TRBJ1-5	NA	CASSYGRGNQPQHF	TGTGCCAGCAGTTACGGGAGGGGCAATCAGCCCCAGCATTTT
few	TRBV15	TRBJ2-1	NA	CATSGGLHYYNEQFF	TGTGCCACCAGCGGAGGGTTACATTACTACAATGAGCAGTTCTTC
many	TRBV20-1	TRBJ2-7	NA	CSAQATDSSYEQYF	TGCAGTGCTCAAGCGACGGATAGCTCCTACGAGCAGTACTTC
NA	TRBV19	TRBJ1-5	NA	CASSIVQGMSNQPQHF	TGTGCCAGTAGTATAGTTCAGGGGATGAGCAATCAGCCCCAGCATTTT
NA	TRBV6-9	TRBJ2-7	NA	CAGSYRDSTYEQYF	TGTGCCGGCAGTTACCGGGACTCGACCTACGAGCAGTACTTC
few	TRBV4-2	TRBJ2-3	NA	CASSQVLQYTDTQYF	TGTGCCAGCAGCCAAGTCTTACAGTACACAGATACGCAGTATTTT
NA	TRBV6-1	TRBJ2-5	TRBD2	CANSLSGGEETQYF	TGTGCCAACAGTTTAAGCGGGGGGGAAGAGACCCAGTACTTC
NA	TRBV4-1	TRBJ2-1	NA	CASSQDSRARSSYNEQFF	TGCGCCAGCAGCCAAGATAGTAGGGCGAGGAGCTCCTACAATGAGCAGTTCTTC
many	TRBV3-1	TRBJ1-1	NA	CASSQDARNTEAFF	TGTGCCAGCAGCCAAGATGCCCGTAACACTGAAGCTTTCTTT
many	TRBV4-1	TRBJ1-1	NA	CASSQRQTNTEAFF	TGCGCCAGCAGCCAACGACAGACCAACACTGAAGCTTTCTTT
many	TRBV7-3	TRBJ2-3	TRBD2	CASSSRLAGGDTQYF	TGTGCCAGCAGCTCTCGACTAGCGGGGGGAGATACGCAGTATTTT
NA	TRBV29-1	TRBJ2-2	NA	CSVGDSPTGELFF	TGCAGCGTTGGCGACAGTCCCACCGGGGAGCTGTTTTTT
many	TRBV11-2	TRBJ2-1	TRBD1	CASSLLGQGDGDEQFF	TGTGCCAGCAGCTTACTAGGTCAGGGGGATGGCGATGAGCAGTTCTTC
NA	TRBV12-5	TRBJ2-2	NA	CASGHRETGELFF	TGTGCTAGTGGCCACAGGGAAACCGGGGAGCTGTTTTTT
NA	TRBV6-5	TRBJ1-5	NA	CASSYRRGQPQHF	TGTGCCAGCAGTTACAGGAGGGGTCAGCCCCAGCATTTT
NA	TRBV6-1	TRBJ2-4	TRBD2	CASGGGNIQYF	TGTGCCAGCGGCGGGGGAAACATTCAGTACTTC
NA	TRBV10-3	TRBJ2-5	TRBD1	CAISVGTGVGGQETQYF	TGTGCCATCAGTGTTGGGACAGGGGTTGGGGGCCAAGAGACCCAGTACTTC
many	TRBV7-9	TRBJ2-7	NA	CASSRQSDEQYF	TGTGCCAGCAGCAGACAGAGCGACGAGCAGTACTTC
many	TRBV7-9	TRBJ1-1	NA	CASSLLPTNTEAFF	TGTGCCAGCAGCTTATTACCCACGAACACTGAAGCTTTCTTT
NA	TRBV6-1	TRBJ2-7	NA	CASTRSGNGEQYF	TGTGCCAGCACCAGATCAGGGAACGGCGAGCAGTACTTC
few	TRBV10-2	TRBJ1-5	TRBD1	CASSETGGRGSNQPQHF	TGCGCCAGCAGTGAGACAGGGGGCAGGGGTAGCAATCAGCCCCAGCATTTT
few	TRBV4-1	TRBJ1-1	NA	CAIDKGGGYMNTEAFF	TGCGCCATCGACAAAGGAGGGGGGTATATGAACACTGAAGCTTTCTTT
many	TRBV20-1	TRBJ2-1	TRBD2	CSARDVGGGGGDEQFF	TGCAGTGCTAGAGATGTCGGGGGGGGTGGGGGCGATGAGCAGTTCTTC
NA	TRBV6-1	TRBJ2-7	TRBD1	CASTIGQGSYEQYF	TGTGCCAGCACCATTGGACAGGGATCTTACGAGCAGTACTTC
many	TRBV6-1	TRBJ1-6	NA	CASSEAGPPSYNSPLHF	TGTGCCAGCAGTGAAGCCGGGCCTCCATCCTATAATTCACCCCTCCACTTT
NA	TRBV27	TRBJ2-1	NA	CASRTGLAYNEQFF	TGTGCCAGCAGAACAGGGCTCGCCTACAATGAGCAGTTCTTC
NA	TRBV29-1	TRBJ1-1	NA	CSVELNTEAFF	TGCAGCGTTGAACTGAACACTGAAGCTTTCTTT
few	TRBV5-1	TRBJ2-6	TRBD1	CASRPGTGGSGANVLTF	TGCGCCAGCAGGCCCGGGACAGGGGGCTCTGGGGCCAACGTCCTGACTTTC
few	TRBV6-1	TRBJ1-4	TRBD1	CASRGTGVLGEKLFF	TGTGCCAGCAGAGGAACAGGGGTGTTGGGTGAAAAACTGTTTTTT
NA	TRBV5-4	TRBJ2-3	NA	CASTSAGARTDTQYF	TGTGCCAGCACCTCCGCGGGGGCTAGGACAGATACGCAGTATTTT
NA	TRBV7-9	TRBJ2-5	NA	CASSKRRSGLQETQYF	TGTGCCAGCAGCAAGCGGCGATCGGGATTACAAGAGACCCAGTACTTC
few	TRBV20-1	TRBJ2-3	TRBD1	CSARDPGTVLDTQYF	TGCAGTGCTAGAGACCCCGGGACAGTGCTAGATACGCAGTATTTT
few	TRBV19	TRBJ2-2	NA	CASARGTNTGELFF	TGTGCCAGTGCCAGGGGAACGAACACCGGGGAGCTGTTTTTT
many	TRBV11-2	TRBJ2-5	TRBD1	CASSFPGQKQETQYF	TGTGCCAGCAGCTTTCCGGGACAGAAGCAAGAGACCCAGTACTTC
many	TRBV18	TRBJ1-1	NA	CASSPKQGDGNTEAFF	TGTGCCAGCTCACCGAAGCAGGGCGACGGAAACACTGAAGCTTTCTTT
many	TRBV7-2	TRBJ2-7	NA	CASSLVSSAYEQYF	TGTGCCAGCAGCTTAGTCAGCTCGGCCTACGAGCAGTACTTC
NA	TRBV25-1	TRBJ1-2	TRBD1	CASSDPGQGIDGYTF	TGTGCCAGCAGTGACCCGGGACAGGGCATAGACGGCTACACCTTC
NA	TRBV6-1	TRBJ1-2	NA	CASSHDGLNYGYTF	TGTGCCAGCAGCCACGACGGCCTTAACTATGGCTACACCTTC
many	TRBV30	TRBJ1-1	TRBD1	CAQDRGRNEAFF	TGTGCCCAGGACAGGGGGCGGAATGAAGCTTTCTTT
many	TRBV3-1	TRBJ2-1	TRBD1	CASSPWTGYNEQFF	TGTGCCAGCAGCCCTTGGACAGGGTACAATGAGCAGTTCTTC
NA	TRBV2	TRBJ2-7	TRBD2	CASSPLAGGDYEQYF	TGTGCCAGCAGTCCGCTAGCGGGAGGAGACTACGAGCAGTACTTC
NA	TRBV19	TRBJ1-1	NA	CASSIRGLNTEAFF	TGTGCCAGTAGTATACGGGGCCTGAACACTGAAGCTTTCTTT
NA	TRBV7-6	TRBJ1-3	NA	CASSLDPGVGSGNTIYF	TGTGCCAGCAGCTTAGATCCCGGAGTCGGCTCTGGAAACACCATATATTTT
many	TRBV18	TRBJ1-5	NA	CASSPRRAERDQPQHF	TGTGCCAGCTCACCGCGTCGGGCAGAGAGGGATCAGCCCCAGCATTTT
few	TRBV2	TRBJ2-1	TRBD2	CASRVRLAAYNEQFF	TGTGCCAGCAGGGTAAGACTAGCGGCCTACAATGAGCAGTTCTTC
NA	TRBV6-2/TRBV6-3	TRBJ2-1	TRBD2	CASNLLAGALNEQFF	TGTGCCAGCAACCTACTAGCGGGAGCTCTCAATGAGCAGTTCTTC
NA	TRBV6-1	TRBJ2-7	NA	CASTLRGGYEQYF	TGTGCCAGCACCCTACGGGGAGGATACGAGCAGTACTTC
many	TRBV5-1	TRBJ1-2	TRBD1	CASSLGTGTSNYGYTF	TGCGCCAGCAGCTTGGGGACAGGAACTTCAAACTATGGCTACACCTTC
NA	TRBV6-5	TRBJ2-3	TRBD2	CASSYWASGGLRSTDTQYF	TGTGCCAGCAGTTACTGGGCTAGCGGGGGGCTACGTAGCACAGATACGCAGTATTTT
few	TRBV7-2	TRBJ2-5	TRBD2	CASSLSGGGVGETQYF	TGTGCCAGCAGCTTAAGTGGCGGGGGGGTAGGTGAGACCCAGTACTTC